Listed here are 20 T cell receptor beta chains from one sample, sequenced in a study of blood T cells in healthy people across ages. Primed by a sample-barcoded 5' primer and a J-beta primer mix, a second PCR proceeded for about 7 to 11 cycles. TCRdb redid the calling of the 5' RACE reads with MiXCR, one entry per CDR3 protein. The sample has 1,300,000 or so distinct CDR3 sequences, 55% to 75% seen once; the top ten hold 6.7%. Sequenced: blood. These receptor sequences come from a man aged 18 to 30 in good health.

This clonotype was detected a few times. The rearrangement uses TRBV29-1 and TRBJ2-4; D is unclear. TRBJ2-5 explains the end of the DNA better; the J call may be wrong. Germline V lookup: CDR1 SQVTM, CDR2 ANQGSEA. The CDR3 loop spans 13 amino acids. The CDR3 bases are TGCAGCGTCCGAATTGGTGGGTCAGAGACCCAGTACTTC. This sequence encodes CSVRIGGSETQYF.

CDR3 region: CSVGAGLRSLEQFF. In nucleotides, the CDR3 is TGCAGCGTGGGGGCGGGATTAAGATCCCTTGAGCAGTTCTTC. The rearrangement uses TRBV29-1 and TRBJ2-1; D might be TRBD1 or TRBD2, each matching 6 bases. Looked up from germline, CDR1 is SQVTM and CDR2 is ANQGSEA. The V gene lost 6 bases and the J gene lost 9 bases, with 21 bases spanning the gap. This CDR3 has 14 residues.

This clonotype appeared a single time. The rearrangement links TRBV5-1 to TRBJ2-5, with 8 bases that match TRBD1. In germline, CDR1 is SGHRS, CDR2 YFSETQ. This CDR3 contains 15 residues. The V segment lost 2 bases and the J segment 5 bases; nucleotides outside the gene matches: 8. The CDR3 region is CASSFSAGGLETQYF. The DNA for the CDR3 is TGCGCCAGCAGCTTTTCGGCAGGGGGCTTGGAGACCCAGTACTTC.

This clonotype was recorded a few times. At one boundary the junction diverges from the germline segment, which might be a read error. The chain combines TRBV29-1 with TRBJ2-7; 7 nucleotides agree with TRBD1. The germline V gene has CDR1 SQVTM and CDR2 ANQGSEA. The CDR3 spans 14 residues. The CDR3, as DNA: TGCAGCGTCGAAGGGGGACAGTTAACCTACGAGCAGTACTTC. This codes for CSVEGGQLTYEQYF.

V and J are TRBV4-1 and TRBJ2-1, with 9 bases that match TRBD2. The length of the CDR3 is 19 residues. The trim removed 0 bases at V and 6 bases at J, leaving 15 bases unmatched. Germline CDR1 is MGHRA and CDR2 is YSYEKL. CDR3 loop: CASSQDWAGGANIVNEQFF. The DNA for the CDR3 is TGCGCCAGCAGCCAAGATTGGGCGGGGGGGGCGAATATAGTCAATGAGCAGTTCTTC.

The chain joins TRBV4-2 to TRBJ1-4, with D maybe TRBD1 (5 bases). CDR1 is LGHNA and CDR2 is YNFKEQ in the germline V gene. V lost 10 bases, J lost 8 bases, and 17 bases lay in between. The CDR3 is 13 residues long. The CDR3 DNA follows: TGTGCCACCAGGGAGTATGGTGCGGAAAAACTGTTTTTT. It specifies CATREYGAEKLFF.

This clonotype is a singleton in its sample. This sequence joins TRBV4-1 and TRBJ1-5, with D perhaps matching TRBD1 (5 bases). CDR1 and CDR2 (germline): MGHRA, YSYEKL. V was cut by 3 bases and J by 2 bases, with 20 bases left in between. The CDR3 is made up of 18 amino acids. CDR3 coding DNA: TGCGCCAGCAGCCAGCTAGGCTGGGACCCCTCGGGCAATCAGCCCCAGCATTTT. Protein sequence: CASSQLGWDPSGNQPQHF.

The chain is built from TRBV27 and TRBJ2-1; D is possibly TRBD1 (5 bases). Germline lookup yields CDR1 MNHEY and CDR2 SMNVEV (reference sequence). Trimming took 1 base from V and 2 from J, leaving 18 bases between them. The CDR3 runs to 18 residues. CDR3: CASSLYGLDGRAYNEQFF. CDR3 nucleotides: TGTGCCAGCAGTTTATACGGCTTAGACGGCAGGGCCTACAATGAGCAGTTCTTC.

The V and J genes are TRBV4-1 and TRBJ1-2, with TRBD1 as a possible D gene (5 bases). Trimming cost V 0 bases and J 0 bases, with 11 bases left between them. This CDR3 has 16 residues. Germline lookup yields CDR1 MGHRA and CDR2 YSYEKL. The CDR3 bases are TGCGCCAGCAGCCAAGAAACGGGGACTACTAACTATGGCTACACCTTC. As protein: CASSQETGTTNYGYTF.

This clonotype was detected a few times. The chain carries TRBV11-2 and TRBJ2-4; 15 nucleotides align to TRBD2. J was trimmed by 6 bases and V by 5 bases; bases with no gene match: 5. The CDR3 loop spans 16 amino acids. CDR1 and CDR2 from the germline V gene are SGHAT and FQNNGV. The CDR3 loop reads CASSLRTSGGGNIQYF. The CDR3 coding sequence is TGTGCCAGCAGCCTTAGGACTAGCGGGGGGGGAAACATTCAGTACTTC.

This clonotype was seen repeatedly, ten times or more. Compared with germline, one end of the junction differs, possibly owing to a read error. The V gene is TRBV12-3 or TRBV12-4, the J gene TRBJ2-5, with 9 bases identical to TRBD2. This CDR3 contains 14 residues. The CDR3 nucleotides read TGTGCCAGCAGCTTAGCGGGGGCCCAAGAGACCCAGTACTTC. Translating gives CASSLAGAQETQYF.

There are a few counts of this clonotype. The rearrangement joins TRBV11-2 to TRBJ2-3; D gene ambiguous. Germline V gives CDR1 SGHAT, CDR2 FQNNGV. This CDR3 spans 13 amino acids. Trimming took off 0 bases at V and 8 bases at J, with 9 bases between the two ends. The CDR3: CASSLESVTTQYF. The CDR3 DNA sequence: TGTGCCAGCAGCTTAGAAAGCGTCACTACGCAGTATTTT.

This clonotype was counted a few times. CDR3 sequence (DNA): TGCGCCAGCAGCCAAGTCAATAACAATGAGCAGTTCTTC. Its translation is CASSQVNNNEQFF. The chain has TRBV4-1 and TRBJ2-1, with D uncertain. Germline V gene data show CDR1 as MGHRA and CDR2 as YSYEKL. There are 13 residues in the CDR3. The V gene lost 1 base and the J gene lost 5 bases, with 6 bases spanning the gap.

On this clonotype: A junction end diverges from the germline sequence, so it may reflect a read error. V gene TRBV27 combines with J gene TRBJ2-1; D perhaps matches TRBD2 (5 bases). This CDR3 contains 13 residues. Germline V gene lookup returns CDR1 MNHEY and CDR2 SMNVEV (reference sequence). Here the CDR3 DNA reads TGTGCCTGCAGTTTTAGTCGGGGAGATGAGCAGTTCTTC. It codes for CACSFSRGDEQFF.

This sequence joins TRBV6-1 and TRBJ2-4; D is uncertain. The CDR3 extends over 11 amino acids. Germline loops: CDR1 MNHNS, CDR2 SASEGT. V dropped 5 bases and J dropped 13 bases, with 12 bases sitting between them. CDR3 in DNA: TGTGCCAGCAGTTGGAGAGGAGAGCAGTACTTC. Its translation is CASSWRGEQYF.

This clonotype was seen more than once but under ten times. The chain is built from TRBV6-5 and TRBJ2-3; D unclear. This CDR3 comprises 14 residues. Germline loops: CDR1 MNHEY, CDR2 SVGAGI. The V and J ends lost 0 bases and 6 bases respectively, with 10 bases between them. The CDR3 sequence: CASSYSRSADTQYF. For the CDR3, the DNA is TGTGCCAGCAGTTACTCGAGGTCCGCGGATACGCAGTATTTT.

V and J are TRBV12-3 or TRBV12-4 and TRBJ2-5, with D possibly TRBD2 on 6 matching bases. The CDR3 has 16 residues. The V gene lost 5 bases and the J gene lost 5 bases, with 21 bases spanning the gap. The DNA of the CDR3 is TGTGCCAGCAGTGGCCCTGGGACTGGGGGTTCCGAGACCCAGTACTTC. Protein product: CASSGPGTGGSETQYF.

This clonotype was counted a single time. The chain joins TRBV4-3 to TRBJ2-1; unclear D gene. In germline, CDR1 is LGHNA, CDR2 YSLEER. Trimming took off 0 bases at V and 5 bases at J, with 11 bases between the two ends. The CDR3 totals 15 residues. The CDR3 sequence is CASSQEGRTHNEQFF. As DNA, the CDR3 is TGCGCCAGCAGCCAAGAAGGAAGGACCCACAATGAGCAGTTCTTC.

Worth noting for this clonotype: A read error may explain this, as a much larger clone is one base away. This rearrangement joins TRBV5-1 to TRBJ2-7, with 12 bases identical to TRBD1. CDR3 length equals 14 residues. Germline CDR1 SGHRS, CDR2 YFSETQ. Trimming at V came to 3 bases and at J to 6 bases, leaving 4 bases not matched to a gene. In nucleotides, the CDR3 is TGCGCCAGCAGCTCCGGGACAGGGGGCACCGAGCAGTACTTC. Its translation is CASSSGTGGTEQYF.

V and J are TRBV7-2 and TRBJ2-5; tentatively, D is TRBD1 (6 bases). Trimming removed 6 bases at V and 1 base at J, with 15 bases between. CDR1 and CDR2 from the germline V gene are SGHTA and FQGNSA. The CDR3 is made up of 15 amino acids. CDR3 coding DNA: TGTGCCAGCAGGAGGCGCGGACAGATCCAAGAGACCCAGTACTTC. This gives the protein CASRRRGQIQETQYF.